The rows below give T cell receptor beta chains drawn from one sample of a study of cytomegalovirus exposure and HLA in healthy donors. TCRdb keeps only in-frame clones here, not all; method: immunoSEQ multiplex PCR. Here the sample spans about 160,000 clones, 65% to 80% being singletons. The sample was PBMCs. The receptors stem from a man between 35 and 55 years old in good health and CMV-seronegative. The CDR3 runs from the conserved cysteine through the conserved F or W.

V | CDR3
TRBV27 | CASSLSPGGTTEAFF
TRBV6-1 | CASSPLGTRNTEAFF
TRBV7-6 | CASSLIPTSGQETQYF
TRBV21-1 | CASSKGGTGPEQYF
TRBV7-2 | CASSFDRLPSGNTIYF
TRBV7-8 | CASSLGLAGYNEQFF
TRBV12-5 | CASGYGQGISDQPQHF
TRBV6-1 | CASSGRTGVGTDTQYF
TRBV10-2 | CASSALGGTYEQYF
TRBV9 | CASSGAGGDTF
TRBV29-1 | CSVETPGGEQYF
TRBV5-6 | CASSLVGVLTIYF
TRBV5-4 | CASSLEPQGSNTEAFF
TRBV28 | CASSTRWLGEDTQYF
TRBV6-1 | CASSELQGAESPLHF
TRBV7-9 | CASSLVGQKYEQYF
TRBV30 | CAWRDRGDQPQHF
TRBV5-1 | CASSLLESGNEQYF
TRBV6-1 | CASSEGGGIAKNIQYF
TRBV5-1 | CASSAERGESYEQYF
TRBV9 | CASSVGGGLNYEQYF
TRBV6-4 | CASRRTSGGTDTQYF
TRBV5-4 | CASSFPHSYEQYF
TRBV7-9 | CASSHGGSDSNQPQHF
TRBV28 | CASSLPQNGYTF
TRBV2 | CASIQRGAIQETQYF
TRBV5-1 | CASSLEGGGQGSPRGYEQYF
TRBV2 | CGEGDRGSYEQYF
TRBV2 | CASSEAASGGTGELFF
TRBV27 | CASTLSAAGGYNEQFF
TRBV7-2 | CASRRSGGGEQYF
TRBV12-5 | CASGSRTSGGENTGELFF
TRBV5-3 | CARSSPIQGVCHEQYF
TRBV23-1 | CASSQFYRGSTYEQYF
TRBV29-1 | CSVVVGQPPNTGELFF
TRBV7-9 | CASSLVSGVPLAKNIQYF
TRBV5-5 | CASSTPGQGWTEAFF
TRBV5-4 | CASTPGESSYEQYF
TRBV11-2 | CASSLESLSSYEQYF
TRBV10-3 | CAIRPTGQNTEAFF
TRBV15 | CATSRDRSGGAEQFF
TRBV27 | CASSSGGLGENTEAFF
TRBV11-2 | CASSLEYSGNTIYF
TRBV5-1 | CASEDGKTQYF
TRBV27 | CASSLTGSYEQYF